Below are 21 T cell receptor beta chains sequenced from a single sample in a study of patients and donors after allogeneic stem cell transplantation. MiXCR, applied by TCRdb to the RT-PCR reads, yields one record per CDR3 protein. The sample lists about 960,000 distinct CDR3 sequences; under 20% were seen once. The specimen sequenced was blood, either unsorted or a sorted T cell fraction (not recorded which). These receptors came from a human donor who was either an allogeneic HSCT recipient or a stem cell or donor lymphocyte infusion donor (not recorded which). It is not recorded whose cells these are; they may come from a transplant donor.

The chain is built from TRBV9 and TRBJ1-2, with D perhaps matching TRBD1 (6 bases). Germline V gene data show CDR1 as SGDLS and CDR2 as YYNGEE. The CDR3 sequence is 14 residues long. Trimming pared 3 bases from V and 9 bases from J, leaving 18 bases between. In DNA form, the CDR3 reads TGTGCCAGCAGCGACGGGACACCGGCTCACCGCTACACCTTC. This translates into CASSDGTPAHRYTF.

This clonotype was counted a few times. The genes are TRBV7-9 and TRBJ1-3; no clear D. This CDR3 comprises 16 residues. Germline lookup yields CDR1 SEHNR and CDR2 FQNEAQ (reference sequence). Trimming took off 3 bases at V and 0 bases at J, with 12 bases between the two ends. In nucleotides, the CDR3 is TGTGCCAGCAGCTTCTTTGCAGGCCTCTCTGGAAACACCATATATTTT. Amino acid sequence: CASSFFAGLSGNTIYF.

The chain uses TRBV5-1 and TRBJ2-5, with 12 bases aligning to TRBD2. The length of the CDR3 is 15 residues. From germline, CDR1 is SGHRS and CDR2 YFSETQ. V was pared by 6 bases and J by 1 base, with 4 bases of the junction left unmatched. The CDR3 loop reads CASKSTSGGQETQYF. The CDR3 DNA is TGCGCCAGCAAGTCGACTAGCGGGGGCCAAGAGACCCAGTACTTC. Drawing the rest from reference TRBV5-1 and TRBJ2-5, the complete variable domain is KAGVTQTPRYLIKTRGQQVTLSCSPISGHRSVSWYQQTPGQGLQFLFEYFSETQRNKGNFPGRFSGRQFSNSRSEMNVSTLELGDSALYLCASKSTSGGQETQYFGPGTRLLVL.

The chain couples TRBV4-3 to TRBJ1-4; no definite D call. This CDR3 region has 15 residues. V shed 0 bases and J shed 4 bases, with 9 bases lying between them. Germline CDR1 is LGHNA and CDR2 is YSLEER. CDR3 loop: CASSQDDRNNEKLFF. The DNA of the CDR3 is TGCGCCAGCAGCCAAGACGATAGGAATAATGAAAAACTGTTTTTT.

This clonotype has just a few counts. The chain combines TRBV11-1 with TRBJ2-5; TRBD2 might be the D (5 bases). V was pared by 1 base and J by 1 base, with 7 bases between. The CDR3 loop spans 14 amino acids. Germline V CDR1 and CDR2: SGHAT, FQDESV (reference sequence). The CDR3 nucleotides read TGTGCCAGCAGCTTAGAAGGGAGCCAAGAGACCCAGTACTTC. As protein: CASSLEGSQETQYF.

This clonotype was found many times. The V and J genes are TRBV5-1 and TRBJ2-1; D call uncertain. The ends were cut back, 2 bases at V and 4 bases at J, with 13 bases in the middle. This CDR3 has 15 residues. The germline gives CDR1 SGHRS, CDR2 YFSETQ. The CDR3 region has the DNA TGCGCCAGCAGCTTCGGAACGGATAGATACAATGAGCAGTTCTTC. Encoded protein: CASSFGTDRYNEQFF.

Ten or more counts support this clonotype. V and J are TRBV12-3 or TRBV12-4 and TRBJ1-1, with D hard to call. Trimming stripped 3 bases from V and 11 bases from J, with 19 bases between. CDR3 length: 14 residues. This CDR3 is CASSFGKVVGSAFF. The CDR3 DNA reads TGTGCCAGCAGTTTCGGAAAGGTGGTTGGTTCGGCTTTCTTT.

This clonotype was found a few times. The rearrangement joins TRBV11-1 to TRBJ2-7; 9 bases are a match to TRBD2. Germline V gene lookup returns CDR1 SGHAT and CDR2 FQDESV (reference sequence). The CDR3 runs to 15 residues. With 2 bases clipped from V and 3 bases from J, the junction kept 5 bases outside the gene matches. CDR3 nucleotides: TGTGCCAGCAGCTTATTTCCAGCGGGAGGCTACGAGCAGTACTTC. Translating gives CASSLFPAGGYEQYF.

The chain employs TRBV20-1 and TRBJ2-7, with 7 nucleotides matching TRBD1. The germline V gene has CDR1 DFQATT and CDR2 SNEGSKA (reference sequence). Unmatched junction bases numbered 6, after V lost 4 bases and J lost 3 bases. This CDR3 region has 13 residues. This CDR3 reads CSANRDRYYEQYF. The CDR3, as DNA: TGCAGTGCTAACAGGGACAGATACTACGAGCAGTACTTC.

The chain couples TRBV4-3 to TRBJ1-6; 7 bases agree with TRBD1. The germline V gene has CDR1 LGHNA and CDR2 YSLEER. V was clipped by 1 base and J by 6 bases; unmatched bases: 6. The CDR3 loop spans 16 amino acids. The CDR3 DNA reads TGCGCCAGCAGCCAAGGGACAGGCGCCACTAATTCACCCCTCCACTTT. As protein: CASSQGTGATNSPLHF.

With respect to this clonotype: One junction end disagrees with the germline gene, perhaps due to a read error. This rearrangement joins TRBV28 to TRBJ2-7, with TRBD1 matching 7 bases. Germline CDR1 MDHEN, CDR2 SYDVKM. There are 14 residues in the CDR3. The CDR3, as DNA: TGTGCCAGCAGACGATTGACAGGGTCCTACGGGCAGTACTTC. This translates into CASRRLTGSYGQYF.

In its sample, this clonotype was seen a few times. This sequence joins TRBV18 and TRBJ2-5, with a tentative D call TRBD1 (5 bases). The CDR3 consists of 14 residues. The V end was cut by 2 bases, the J end by 5 bases, with 12 bases between. Germline loops: CDR1 KGHSH, CDR2 LQKENI. The CDR3 bases are TGTGCCAGCTCACCAACACAGGTCGGCGAGACCCAGTACTTC. It specifies CASSPTQVGETQYF.

The V call is TRBV7-9, the J call TRBJ2-6, with D hard to call. V was clipped by 3 bases and J by 0 bases, with 9 bases between them. CDR1 and CDR2 from the germline V gene are SEHNR and FQNEAQ (reference sequence). CDR3 length equals 16 residues. In DNA, the CDR3 is TGTGCCAGCAGCTTCCTACATTTCTCTGGGGCCAACGTCCTGACTTTC. Its translation is CASSFLHFSGANVLTF.

This chain joins TRBV27 and TRBJ2-4; 10 positions agree with TRBD2. This CDR3 spans 14 amino acids. The J segment lost 3 bases and the V segment lost 6 bases, leaving 2 bases of the junction unmatched. Germline CDR1 and CDR2: MNHEY and SMNVEV (reference sequence). The CDR3 DNA reads as TGTGCCAGCAGCCAGCGGGGGGGCAAAAACATTCAGTACTTC. Translation gives CASSQRGGKNIQYF.

This sequence joins TRBV5-1 and TRBJ2-2, with D perhaps matching TRBD1 (6 bases). Germline V gene sequence: CDR1 SGHRS, CDR2 YFSETQ. This CDR3 is 15 amino acids long. V gave up 5 bases and J gave up 3 bases, with 14 bases separating them. Here the CDR3 DNA reads TGCGCCAGCAGACTTACAGGGTATTACACCGGGGAGCTGTTTTTT. Translation: CASRLTGYYTGELFF.

This clonotype occurred a few times. The chain employs TRBV20-1 and TRBJ2-5; D possibly corresponds to TRBD2 (6 bases). This CDR3 has 13 residues. The germline gives CDR1 DFQATT, CDR2 SNEGSKA (reference sequence). V lost 7 bases and J 4 bases, leaving 16 bases between the germline ends. CDR3 sequence reads: CSGSILAAETQYF. DNA of the CDR3: TGCAGTGGTAGCATACTAGCCGCAGAGACCCAGTACTTC.

This clonotype turned up a few times. The junction differs from germline at one of its ends, possibly a read error. The chain joins TRBV7-7 to TRBJ1-6, with 7 bases fitting TRBD1. CDR3 length: 15 residues. Germline V gene sequence: CDR1 SSHAT, CDR2 FNYEAQ (reference sequence). The CDR3 nucleotides read TGTGCTAGCAACCAATACAGGGGTAGTAATTCACCCCTCCACTTT. Its translation: CASNQYRGSNSPLHF.

This clonotype showed up just a few times. The chain combines TRBV7-9 with TRBJ2-1; tentative D call: TRBD2 (6 bases). The CDR3 length is 16 residues. V lost 2 bases to trimming and J lost 6 bases, with 17 bases between them. Germline V gene lookup returns CDR1 SEHNR and CDR2 FQNEAQ (reference sequence). CDR3 in amino acids: CASSLLAPRASNEQFF. The CDR3 DNA is TGTGCCAGCAGCTTACTAGCGCCTCGGGCGAGCAATGAGCAGTTCTTC.

This clonotype was observed a few times. The chain uses TRBV28 and TRBJ2-3; 9 bases line up with TRBD2. V shed 10 bases, J shed 3 bases, and the junction held 11 bases outside the gene matches. This CDR3 contains 15 residues. Germline CDR1 is MDHEN and CDR2 is SYDVKM. The CDR3: CANDEVAGGTDTQYF. The CDR3 coding sequence is TGTGCCAACGACGAGGTGGCGGGAGGGACAGATACGCAGTATTTT. The full variable domain, its missing parts supplied by reference TRBV28 and TRBJ2-3, is DVKVTQSSRYLVKRTGEKVFLECVQDMDHENMFWYRQDPGLGLRLIYFSYDVKMKEKGDIPEGYSVSREKKERFSLILESASTNQTSMYLCANDEVAGGTDTQYFGPGTRLTVL.

The CDR3 loop is CSARLPGLARSYNEQFF. The DNA of the CDR3 is TGCAGTGCTAGATTACCGGGACTAGCGAGATCCTACAATGAGCAGTTCTTC. V and J are TRBV20-1 and TRBJ2-1; TRBD2 aligns across 10 bases. The germline CDR1 and CDR2 sequences are DFQATT and SNEGSKA (reference sequence). The CDR3 has 17 residues. V lost 2 bases and J lost 1; bases outside the gene matches: 8.

This clonotype has only a few counts. This chain joins TRBV6-2 or TRBV6-3 and TRBJ2-4; tentatively, D is TRBD2 (6 bases). This CDR3 has 11 amino acids. V lost 7 bases and J lost 9, with 10 bases in between. Germline-derived CDR1 and CDR2 are MNHEY and SVGEGT. As DNA, the CDR3 is TGTGCCAGCACCAACGGGGGCATTCAGTACTTC. This gives the protein CASTNGGIQYF.